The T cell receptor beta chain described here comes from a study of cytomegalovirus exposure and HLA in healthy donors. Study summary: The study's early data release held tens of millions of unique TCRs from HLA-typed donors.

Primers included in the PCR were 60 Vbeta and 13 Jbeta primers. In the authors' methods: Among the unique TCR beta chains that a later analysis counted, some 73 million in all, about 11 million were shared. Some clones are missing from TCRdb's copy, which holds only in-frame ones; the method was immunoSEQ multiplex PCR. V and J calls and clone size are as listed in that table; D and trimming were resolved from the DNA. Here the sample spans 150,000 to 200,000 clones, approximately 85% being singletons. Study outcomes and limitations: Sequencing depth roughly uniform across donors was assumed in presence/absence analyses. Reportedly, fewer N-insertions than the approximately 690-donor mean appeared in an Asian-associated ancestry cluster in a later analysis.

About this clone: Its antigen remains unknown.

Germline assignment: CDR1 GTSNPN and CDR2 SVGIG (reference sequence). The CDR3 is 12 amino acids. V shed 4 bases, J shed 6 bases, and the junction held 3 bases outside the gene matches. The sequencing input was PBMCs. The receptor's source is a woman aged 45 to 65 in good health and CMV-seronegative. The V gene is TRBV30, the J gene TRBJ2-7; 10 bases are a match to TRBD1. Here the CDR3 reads CAWTRDRGEQYF. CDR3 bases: TGTGCCTGGACCCGGGACAGGGGCGAGCAGTACTTC.